This T cell receptor (beta chain) was recovered during a study of CD8 T cells in Susac syndrome. The V and J ends lost 4 bases and 6 bases respectively, with 13 bases between them. Germline loops: CDR1 DFQATT, CDR2 SNEGSKA (reference sequence). The CDR3 has 13 amino acids. Points on this clonotype: The antigen remains unidentified.

Roughly 0.45 to 1 ug RNA was reverse transcribed with random hexamers. TCRdb passed the immunoSEQ multiplex PCR reads through MiXCR, listing each CDR3 protein once. The table lists around 81,000 distinct CDR3 sequences, about 93% of them singletons. Notes on the study in general: In Susac syndrome, CD8+ expansion was highest in TEMRA and active disease. The study acknowledged a relatively small number of individuals in its TCR sequencing and HLA analysis.

The gene calls are TRBV20-1 and TRBJ2-1; TRBD2 is a possible D gene (5 bases). The sequencing sample was made of CD8+ T cells from PBMCs. The sequence derives from a human donor with Susac syndrome. The CDR3 region is CSATGKIGNEQFF. The CDR3 nucleotides are TGCAGTGCTACGGGGAAAATTGGCAATGAGCAGTTCTTC.